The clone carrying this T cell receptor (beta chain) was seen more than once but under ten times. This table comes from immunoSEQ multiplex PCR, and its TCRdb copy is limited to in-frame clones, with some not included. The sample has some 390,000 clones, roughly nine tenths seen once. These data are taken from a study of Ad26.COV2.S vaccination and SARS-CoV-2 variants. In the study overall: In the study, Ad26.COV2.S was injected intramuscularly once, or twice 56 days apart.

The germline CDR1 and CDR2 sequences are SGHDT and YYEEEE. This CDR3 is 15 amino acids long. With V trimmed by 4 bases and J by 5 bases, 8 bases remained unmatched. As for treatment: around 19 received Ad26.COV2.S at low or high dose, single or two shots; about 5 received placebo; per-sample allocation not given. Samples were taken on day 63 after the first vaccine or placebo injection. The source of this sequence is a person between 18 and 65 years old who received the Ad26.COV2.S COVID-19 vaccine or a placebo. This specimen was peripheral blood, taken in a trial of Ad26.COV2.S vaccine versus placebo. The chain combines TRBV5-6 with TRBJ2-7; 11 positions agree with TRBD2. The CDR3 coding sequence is TGTGCCAGCAGCGCATTAGCGGGGGGGCACCACGAGCAGTACTTC. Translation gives CASSALAGGHHEQYF.